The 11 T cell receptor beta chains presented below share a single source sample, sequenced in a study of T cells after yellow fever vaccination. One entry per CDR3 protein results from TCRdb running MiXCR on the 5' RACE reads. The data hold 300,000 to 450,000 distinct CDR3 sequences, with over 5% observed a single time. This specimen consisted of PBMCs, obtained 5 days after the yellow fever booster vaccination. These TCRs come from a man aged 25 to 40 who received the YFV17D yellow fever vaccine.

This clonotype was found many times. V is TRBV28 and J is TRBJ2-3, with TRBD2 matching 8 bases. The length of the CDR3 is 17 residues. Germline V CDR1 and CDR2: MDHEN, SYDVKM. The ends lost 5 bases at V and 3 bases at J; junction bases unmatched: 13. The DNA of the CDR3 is TGTGCCAGCAGTCCCCCGCGTCTAGCGGGCGTTACAGATACGCAGTATTTT. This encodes CASSPPRLAGVTDTQYF.

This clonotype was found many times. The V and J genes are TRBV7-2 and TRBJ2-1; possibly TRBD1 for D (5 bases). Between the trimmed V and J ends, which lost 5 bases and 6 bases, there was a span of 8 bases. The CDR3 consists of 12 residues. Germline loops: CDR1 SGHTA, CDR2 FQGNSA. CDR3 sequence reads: CASSAQGNEQFF. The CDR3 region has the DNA TGTGCCAGCAGCGCGCAGGGCAATGAGCAGTTCTTC.

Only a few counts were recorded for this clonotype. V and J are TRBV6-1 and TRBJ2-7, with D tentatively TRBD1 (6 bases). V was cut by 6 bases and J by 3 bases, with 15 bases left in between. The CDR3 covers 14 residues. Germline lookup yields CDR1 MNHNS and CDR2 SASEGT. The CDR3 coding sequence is TGTGCCAGCAGGAGTGGACAGAACAGCTACGAGCAGTACTTC. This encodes CASRSGQNSYEQYF.

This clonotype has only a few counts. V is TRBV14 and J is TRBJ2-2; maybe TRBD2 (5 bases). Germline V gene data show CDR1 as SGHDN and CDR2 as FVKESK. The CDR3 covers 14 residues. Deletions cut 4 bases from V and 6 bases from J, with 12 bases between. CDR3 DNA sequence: TGTGCCAGCAGCCGCGGGTTTCTCGCCGGGGAGCTGTTTTTT. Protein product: CASSRGFLAGELFF.

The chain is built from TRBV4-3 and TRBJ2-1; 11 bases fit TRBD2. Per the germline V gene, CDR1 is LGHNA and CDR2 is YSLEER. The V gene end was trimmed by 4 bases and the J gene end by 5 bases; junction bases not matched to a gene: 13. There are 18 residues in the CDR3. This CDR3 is CASSLSYRLAGTDNEQFF. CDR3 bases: TGCGCCAGCAGCCTTTCATATCGACTAGCGGGAACCGACAATGAGCAGTTCTTC.

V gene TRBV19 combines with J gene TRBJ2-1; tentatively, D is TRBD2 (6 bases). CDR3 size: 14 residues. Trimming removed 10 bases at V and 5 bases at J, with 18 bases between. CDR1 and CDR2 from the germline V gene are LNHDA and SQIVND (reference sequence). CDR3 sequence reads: CATGGGANNNEQFF. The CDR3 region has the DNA TGTGCCACTGGAGGAGGGGCCAACAACAATGAGCAGTTCTTC.

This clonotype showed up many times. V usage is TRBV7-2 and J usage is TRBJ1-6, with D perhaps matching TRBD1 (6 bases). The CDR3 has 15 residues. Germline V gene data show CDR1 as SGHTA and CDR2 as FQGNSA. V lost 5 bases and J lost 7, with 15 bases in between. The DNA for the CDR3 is TGTGCCAGCAGCCAAGCTGGGACACACAATTCACCCCTCCACTTT. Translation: CASSQAGTHNSPLHF.

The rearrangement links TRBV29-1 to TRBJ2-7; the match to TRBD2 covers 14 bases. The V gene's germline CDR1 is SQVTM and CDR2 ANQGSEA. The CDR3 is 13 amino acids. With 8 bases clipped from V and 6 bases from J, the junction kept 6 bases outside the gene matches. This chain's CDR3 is CSSKGLAGVEQYF. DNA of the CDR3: TGCAGCTCTAAGGGACTAGCGGGAGTCGAGCAGTACTTC.

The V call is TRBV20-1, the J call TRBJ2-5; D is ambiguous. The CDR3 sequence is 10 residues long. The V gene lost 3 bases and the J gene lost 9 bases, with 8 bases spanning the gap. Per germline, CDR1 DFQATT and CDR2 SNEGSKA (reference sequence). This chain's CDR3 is CSASQIAQYF. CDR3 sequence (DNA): TGCAGTGCTAGCCAGATAGCCCAGTACTTC.

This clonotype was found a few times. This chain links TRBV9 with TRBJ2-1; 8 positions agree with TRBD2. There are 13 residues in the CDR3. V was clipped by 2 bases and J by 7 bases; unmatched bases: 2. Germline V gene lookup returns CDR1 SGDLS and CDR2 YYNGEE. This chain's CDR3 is CASSVIAGNEQFF. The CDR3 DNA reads TGTGCCAGCAGCGTGATAGCGGGAAATGAGCAGTTCTTC. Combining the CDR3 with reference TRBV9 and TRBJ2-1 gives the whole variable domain DSGVTQTPKHLITATGQRVTLRCSPRSGDLSVYWYQQSLDQGLQFLIQYYNGEERAKGNILERFSAQQFPDLHSELNLSSLELGDSALYFCASSVIAGNEQFFGPGTRLTVL.

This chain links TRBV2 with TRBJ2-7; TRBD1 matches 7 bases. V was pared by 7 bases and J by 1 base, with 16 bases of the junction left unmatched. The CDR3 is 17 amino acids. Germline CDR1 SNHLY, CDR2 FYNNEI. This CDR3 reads CASTPLGRTGYSYEQYF. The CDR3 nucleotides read TGTGCCAGCACCCCCCTAGGACGGACAGGCTATTCCTACGAGCAGTACTTC.